This entry features one T cell receptor beta chain sequence. This clonotype was found a few times. Its target antigen remains unknown. Nothing much larger sits one base from this clone, and base qualities are not available. The roughly 38 donors, aged roughly 6 to 95 years, were systemically healthy Caucasian individuals from Russia. Approximately 9.7 milliliters of peripheral blood were drawn from each donor into EDTA-treated Vacutainer tubes. Ficoll-Paque density-gradient centrifugation was used to isolate PBMCs, with at least 7 million obtained per sample. Trizol reagent was used to extract total RNA from PBMCs, with at least 6 micrograms per sample. For every donor, flow cytometry on a PBMC aliquot measured the percentage of naive CD45RAhigh/CD27high T cells. CDR1 and CDR2 are drawn from the germline V gene (reference sequence): DFQATT, SNEGSKA. Measured from the cysteine to the phenylalanine, the CDR3 is 14 residues long. Left in the record is the CDR3 DNA by itself, 42 bases read in frame from the first base. Compared with germline, V lacks 7 bases and J lacks 0 bases; bases without a gene match: 8.

Libraries came from 5' RACE. Instrument on record: Illumina HiSeq 2500. The second PCR ran for about 7 to 11 cycles and used a J-beta primer mix along with a sample-barcoded 5' primer. A template-switch 5' adaptor carrying 12 random nucleotides introduced a unique molecular identifier onto each TCR beta cDNA molecule. At least 2.5 million CDR3-containing paired-end reads were obtained from each sample. The Mint cDNA synthesis kit, primed by a TRBC-specific oligonucleotide, was used to synthesize first-strand cDNA from all RNA. After uracil-DNA glycosylase treatment, a first 18-cycle PCR used universal primers M1SS and BC2_uni_R on all cDNA. Processing in the source paper ran as follows. Each sample was normalized by randomly selecting 1 million high-quality reads, each carrying a distinct molecular identifier. Instead of being binned into consensus sequences, reads with shared molecular identifiers were discarded. MiTCR, with a Q25 quality threshold and the strictest error-elimination algorithm, was used for CDR3 identification, clonotype clustering and error correction. A nonparametric unseen species model with Euler transformation was used to estimate a lower bound on total TCR beta diversity. TCRdb reanalyzed the raw reads on its own, using fastp at Q25 for trimming and MiXCR for clone calling, and kept in-frame beta chains. Rows with a matching CDR3 protein are joined into one entry that keeps the most common DNA and genes. The V and J calls were determined by TCRdb, not by the authors. The sample contains 580,000 or so distinct CDR3 sequences, around 48% of them found a single time. The leading ten clones occupy 20% to 25% of the sample.

This specimen belongs to a study of blood T cells in healthy people across ages (dated by TCRdb to the mid-2010s). For the wider study: In model experiments, roughly one uniquely barcoded TCR beta cDNA molecule per two T cells was captured by template switching. Using deep sequencing normalized with unique cDNA molecular identifiers, the study measured how TCR beta repertoire diversity changes with age. The donors were split into four age groups: young (average 16 years), middle-aged (roughly 39), aged (approximately 60) and long-lived (approximately 80). To avoid experimental bias, donors of different ages were distributed randomly across sequencing lanes. Using the same blood draw, the study looked at two additional independent replicas of 1 million unique cDNA reads for two donors, one aged 18 to 30 and the other aged 80 or older.

Beyond this particular receptor, the publication reports: As age increased, observed TCR beta diversity per million T cells dropped in a roughly linear way, and a significant reduction was already evident by age around 41. Since profiling was done on bulk unsorted PBMCs, naive and antigen-experienced compartments could not be conclusively compared. Compared with the aged group, more naive CD4+ T cells, fewer expanded clones and increased TCR diversity were shown by the long-lived group, suggesting age selection. A strong correlation was found between observed TCR beta diversity and the percentage of naive T cells measured by flow cytometry. Total diversity estimates from one million sequenced T cells were considered lower bounds and underestimates. Because the CMV infection status of the donors was unknown, age-related changes in expanded clonotypes may potentially have been confounded.

Input material: blood. The chain employs TRBV20-1 and TRBJ2-7; 8 bases in between match TRBD2. This clonotype was sampled from an older man in good health. CDR3 protein: CSGVLAAASYEQYF. The DNA is as follows: TGCAGTGGAGTACTAGCGGCGGCCTCCTACGAGCAGTACTTC.